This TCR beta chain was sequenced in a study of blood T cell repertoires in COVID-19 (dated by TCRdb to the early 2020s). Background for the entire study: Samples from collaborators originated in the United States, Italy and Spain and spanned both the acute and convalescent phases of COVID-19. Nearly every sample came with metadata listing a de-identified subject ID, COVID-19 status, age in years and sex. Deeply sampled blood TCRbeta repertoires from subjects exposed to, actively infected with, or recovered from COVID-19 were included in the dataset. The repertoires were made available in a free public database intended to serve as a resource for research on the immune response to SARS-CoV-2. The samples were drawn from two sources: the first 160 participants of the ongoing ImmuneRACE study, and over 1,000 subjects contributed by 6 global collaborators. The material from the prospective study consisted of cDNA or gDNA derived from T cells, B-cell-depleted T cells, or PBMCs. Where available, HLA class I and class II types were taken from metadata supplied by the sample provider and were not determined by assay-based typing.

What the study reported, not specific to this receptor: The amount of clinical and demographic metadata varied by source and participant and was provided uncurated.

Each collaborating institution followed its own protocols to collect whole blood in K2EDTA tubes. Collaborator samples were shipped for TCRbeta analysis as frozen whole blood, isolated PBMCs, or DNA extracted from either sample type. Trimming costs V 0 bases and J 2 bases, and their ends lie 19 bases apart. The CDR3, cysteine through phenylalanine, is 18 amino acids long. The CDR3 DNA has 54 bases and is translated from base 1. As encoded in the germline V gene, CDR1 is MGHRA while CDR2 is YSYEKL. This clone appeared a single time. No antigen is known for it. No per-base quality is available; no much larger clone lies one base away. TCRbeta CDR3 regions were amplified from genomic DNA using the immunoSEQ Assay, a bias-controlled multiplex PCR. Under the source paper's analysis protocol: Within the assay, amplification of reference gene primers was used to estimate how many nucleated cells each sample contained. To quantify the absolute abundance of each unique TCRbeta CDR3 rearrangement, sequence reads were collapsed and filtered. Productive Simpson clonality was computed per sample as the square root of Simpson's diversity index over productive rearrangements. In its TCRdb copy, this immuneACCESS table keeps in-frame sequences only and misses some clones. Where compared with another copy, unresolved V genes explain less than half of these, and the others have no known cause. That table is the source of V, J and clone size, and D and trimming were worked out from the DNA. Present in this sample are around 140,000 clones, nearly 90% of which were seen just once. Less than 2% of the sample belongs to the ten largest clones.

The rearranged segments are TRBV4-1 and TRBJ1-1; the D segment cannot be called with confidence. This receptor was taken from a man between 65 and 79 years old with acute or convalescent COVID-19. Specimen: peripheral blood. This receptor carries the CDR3 CASSQDRRETGVNTEAFF. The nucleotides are TGCGCCAGCAGCCAAGATCGCCGTGAGACGGGAGTTAACACTGAAGCTTTCTTT.